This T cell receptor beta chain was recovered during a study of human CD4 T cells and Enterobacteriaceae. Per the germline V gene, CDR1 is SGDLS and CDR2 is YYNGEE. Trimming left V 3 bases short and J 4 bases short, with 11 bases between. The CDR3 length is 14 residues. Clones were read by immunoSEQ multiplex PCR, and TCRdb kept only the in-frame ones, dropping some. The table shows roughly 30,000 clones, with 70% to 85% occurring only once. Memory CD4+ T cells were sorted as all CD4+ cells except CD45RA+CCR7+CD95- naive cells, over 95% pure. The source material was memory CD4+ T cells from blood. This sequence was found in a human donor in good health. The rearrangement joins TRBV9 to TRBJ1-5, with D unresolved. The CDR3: CASSAAGGNQPQHF. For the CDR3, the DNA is TGTGCCAGCAGCGCGGCAGGAGGGAATCAGCCCCAGCATTTT. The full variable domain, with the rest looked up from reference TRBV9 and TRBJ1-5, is DSGVTQTPKHLITATGQRVTLRCSPRSGDLSVYWYQQSLDQGLQFLIQYYNGEERAKGNILERFSAQQFPDLHSELNLSSLELGDSALYFCASSAAGGNQPQHFGDGTRLSIL.